The sequence of this TCR beta chain was determined in a study of T cell repertoires in cytomegalovirus infection. This clonotype came up many times. An end of the junction differs from the germline gene, which may be a read error. TCRdb processed the reads anew with MiXCR; each CDR3 protein has one entry. This table holds approximately 500,000 distinct CDR3 sequences, approximately 10% found once. Material for sequencing was PBMCs. The source is a human donor in good health (CMV status not recorded). Some clones in this sample may be carry-over from other donors' samples.

CDR3 region: CSARDLSRPSAF. CDR3 nucleotide sequence: TGCAGTGCTAGAGATTTAAGCAGGCCTTCGGCCTTC. The chain uses TRBV20-1 and TRBJ1-2; no clear D gene. The CDR3 runs to 12 residues. CDR1 and CDR2 (germline): DFQATT, SNEGSKA (reference sequence).